What follows describes a single T cell receptor beta chain. Germline CDR1 and CDR2: MNHEY and SVGEGT. The ends were cut back, 6 bases at V and 2 bases at J, with 11 bases in the middle. The CDR3 loop spans 14 amino acids. The data were taken from a study of T cell responses to AZD1222 COVID-19 vaccine. The assay was immunoSEQ multiplex PCR, and TCRdb's table has in-frame clones only and misses some. The sample comprises more than 95,000 clones, approximately 88% of which are singletons, and approximately 9% rests with the top ten. This chain joins TRBV6-2 or TRBV6-3 and TRBJ1-3; perhaps TRBD1 as D (5 bases). The clonotype originates from an adult in good health. Here the sequenced sample was peripheral blood, taken on day 0 of AZD1222 vaccination. CDR3 amino acids: CASSRDFAGNTIYF. CDR3 nucleotides: TGTGCCAGCAGCCGGGACTTCGCTGGAAACACCATATATTTT.